One sample yielded the 9 T cell receptor beta chains listed below, sequenced in a study of beta chain features in type 1 diabetes. These receptors lack a known antigen. The study reverse transcribed the entire isolated RNA, so it sequenced expressed TCRB transcripts. Measured with immunoSEQ multiplex PCR; TCRdb has only the in-frame clones, and not every one. Of roughly 340,000 clones in the sample, roughly 13% were seen once. Study-wide results and limits: Type 1 diabetes patients had moderately but significantly shorter TCRB CDR3s in all four CD4+ subsets.

The source material was naive CD4+ T cells from blood. The source is a woman younger than 30 with type 1 diabetes.

This clone appeared a few times. J is TRBJ2-2 and V is TRBV19; D is possibly TRBD2 (5 bases). The CDR3 contains 15 residues. V was cut by 10 bases and J by 0 bases, with 15 bases left in between. Germline CDR1 is LNHDA and CDR2 is SQIVND (reference sequence). The CDR3, as DNA: TGTGCCACCAAAGGCGGGCCTACGAACACCGGGGAGCTGTTTTTT. Encoded protein: CATKGGPTNTGELFF.

V usage is TRBV28 and J usage is TRBJ2-4, with D tentatively TRBD2 (5 bases). V shed 4 bases and J shed 8 bases, with 15 bases lying between them. The CDR3 runs to 14 residues. The germline gives CDR1 MDHEN, CDR2 SYDVKM. This CDR3 is CASSSQSGGDIQYF. The CDR3 nucleotides read TGTGCCAGCAGTTCACAGAGTGGAGGTGACATTCAGTACTTC.

There are a few counts of this clone. In DNA, the CDR3 is TGTGCCAGCAGCGCCCGCGCTAGCGGGAGCTCCTACAATGAGCAGTTCTTC. It encodes CASSARASGSSYNEQFF. This chain uses TRBV9 with TRBJ2-1; 10 positions agree with TRBD2. CDR3 length equals 17 residues. The V segment lost 3 bases and the J segment 0 bases; nucleotides outside the gene matches: 6. Germline V gene data show CDR1 as SGDLS and CDR2 as YYNGEE.

This clone showed up just a few times. The chain links TRBV7-3 to TRBJ2-1; TRBD2 matches at 9 bases. This CDR3 has 15 amino acids. V lost 5 bases, J lost 4 bases, and 6 bases stayed unmatched. Germline V gene lookup returns CDR1 SGHTA and CDR2 FQGTGA. The CDR3 coding sequence is TGTGCCAGCAGCGAGACTAGCGGTCGATACAATGAGCAGTTCTTC. Translated: CASSETSGRYNEQFF.

This clone came up a few times. CDR3 sequence reads: CASSYAGGRIEQFF. As DNA, the CDR3 is TGTGCCAGCAGCTACGCCGGAGGGCGCATTGAGCAGTTCTTC. This chain uses TRBV6-6 with TRBJ2-1, with D possibly TRBD2 on 6 matching bases. Looked up from germline, CDR1 is MNHNY and CDR2 is SVGAGI (reference sequence). This CDR3 is built from 14 residues. With 6 bases removed from V and 9 bases from J, the gap between germline ends came to 18 bases.

The genes are TRBV28 and TRBJ1-2; no clear D gene. V dropped 7 bases and J dropped 7 bases, with 16 bases sitting between them. This CDR3 spans 13 amino acids. Germline V gives CDR1 MDHEN, CDR2 SYDVKM. In DNA form, the CDR3 reads TGTGCCAGCACCCCCCCGGTTACGGGTGGCTACACCTTC. Its protein is CASTPPVTGGYTF.

In nucleotides, the CDR3 is TGTGCCAGCAGCTTAGTACGTGGGGGGGACTATGGCTACACCTTC. It codes for CASSLVRGGDYGYTF. The chain joins TRBV7-8 to TRBJ1-2; tentatively, D is TRBD1 (5 bases). Trimming removed 1 base from V and 3 bases from J, with 12 bases in between. This CDR3 contains 15 residues. Germline V gene lookup returns CDR1 SGHVS and CDR2 FQNEAQ.

V and J are TRBV6-5 and TRBJ2-4; 8 bases map to TRBD1. This CDR3 comprises 15 residues. Germline V gene data show CDR1 as MNHEY and CDR2 as SVGAGI. V shed 5 bases, J shed 5 bases, and the junction held 8 bases outside the gene matches. CDR3 sequence reads: CASSVGAGGENIQYF. CDR3 bases: TGTGCCAGCAGTGTAGGGGCAGGGGGCGAAAACATTCAGTACTTC.

There are a few counts of this clone. This chain joins TRBV6-5 and TRBJ2-7; D unclear. Germline loops: CDR1 MNHEY, CDR2 SVGAGI. Trimming took 0 bases from V and 0 from J, leaving 9 bases between them. CDR3 length: 15 residues. The CDR3 DNA sequence: TGTGCCAGCAGTTACTCGCCAGGATCCTCCTACGAGCAGTACTTC. This translates into CASSYSPGSSYEQYF.